This entry lists 19 T cell receptor beta chains sequenced from one sample in a study of T-cell reconstitution after alpha-beta-depleted transplantation in children. Preparation of the TCRbeta library was carried out with unique molecular identifiers. MiXCR, run by TCRdb on the PCR reads, gives a single entry per CDR3 protein. This table has almost 500,000 distinct CDR3 sequences, 10% to 13% appearing once. The source material was PBMCs, sampled before TCRalphabeta/CD19-depleted stem cell transplant. The receptors stem from a child aged 2-9 years with inherited bone marrow failure, due to receive a stem cell transplant.

Only a few counts were recorded for this clonotype. The chain is built from TRBV28 and TRBJ2-7, with 14 positions matching TRBD2. Germline CDR1 and CDR2: MDHEN and SYDVKM. The CDR3 consists of 15 residues. V lost 8 bases to trimming and J lost 8 bases; unmatched junction nucleotides: 11. The CDR3 is CASQMGLAGVTQQYF. CDR3 bases: TGTGCCAGCCAAATGGGACTAGCGGGAGTGACTCAGCAGTACTTC. Full variable domain (missing parts from reference TRBV28 and TRBJ2-7): DVKVTQSSRYLVKRTGEKVFLECVQDMDHENMFWYRQDPGLGLRLIYFSYDVKMKEKGDIPEGYSVSREKKERFSLILESASTNQTSMYLCASQMGLAGVTQQYFGPGTRLTVT.

This clonotype was recorded many times. The chain joins TRBV6-2 or TRBV6-3 to TRBJ2-7; a weak D match, TRBD1 (6 bases). The CDR3 covers 13 residues. V was pared by 5 bases and J by 2 bases, with 10 bases between. Germline assignment: CDR1 MNHEY and CDR2 SVGEGT. The CDR3 DNA reads as TGTGCCAGCAGTCGGGACACCACCTACGAGCAGTACTTC. Encoded protein: CASSRDTTYEQYF.

This clonotype was picked up many times. The chain couples TRBV7-9 to TRBJ2-1; TRBD2 matches at 10 bases. Looked up from germline, CDR1 is SEHNR and CDR2 is FQNEAQ (reference sequence). The CDR3 is 16 amino acids. J was trimmed by 8 bases and V by 5 bases; bases with no gene match: 12. The CDR3 DNA is TGTGCCAGCAGCCCCAGAGGAGCGGGGGGGAACCATGAGCAGTTCTTC. It translates to CASSPRGAGGNHEQFF. Full variable domain (rest looked up from reference TRBV7-9 and TRBJ2-1): DTGVSQNPRHKITKRGQNVTFRCDPISEHNRLYWYRQTLGQGPEFLTYFQNEAQLEKSRLLSDRFSAERPKGSFSTLEIQRTEQGDSAMYLCASSPRGAGGNHEQFFGPGTRLTVL.

This clonotype was found many times. The CDR3, as DNA: TGTGCCACCAGTCGCGGACAGAGGGAGAACACCGGGGAGCTGTTTTTT. Its protein is CATSRGQRENTGELFF. J is TRBJ2-2 and V is TRBV15; a possible D gene is TRBD1 (6 bases). The length of the CDR3 is 16 residues. Germline V lookup: CDR1 LNHNV, CDR2 YYDKDF (reference sequence). Deletions cut 6 bases from V and 1 base from J, with 15 bases between.

Comment on this clonotype: This may be a read error: a much more frequent sequence differs by one nucleotide. The chain links TRBV3-1 to TRBJ2-1; the match to TRBD2 covers 7 bases. The CDR3 is 16 amino acids. Germline V gene data show CDR1 as LGHDT and CDR2 as YNNKEL (reference sequence). The J segment lost 5 bases and the V segment lost 1 base, leaving 8 bases of the junction unmatched. The CDR3 region is CASSQVLAGADNEQFF. In DNA form, the CDR3 reads TGTGCCAGCAGCCAAGTCTTGGCGGGAGCGGACAATGAGCAGTTCTTC.

This clonotype was seen ten or more times. The chain employs TRBV7-9 and TRBJ2-6, with 10 nucleotides matching TRBD1. From germline, CDR1 is SEHNR and CDR2 FQNEAQ (reference sequence). CDR3 size: 18 residues. The junction had 4 bases not matched to a gene; V was cut back by 2 bases and J by 0 bases. The CDR3, as DNA: TGTGCCAGCAGCTTAAGGACAGGGGGTGCCTCTGGGGCCAACGTCCTGACTTTC. This gives the protein CASSLRTGGASGANVLTF.

The chain uses TRBV28 and TRBJ1-1, with D possibly TRBD1 on 5 matching bases. Trimming shortened V by 2 bases and J by 0 bases, and 13 bases separated the two germline ends. The CDR3 spans 16 residues. Germline lookup yields CDR1 MDHEN and CDR2 SYDVKM. The CDR3 loop is CASSLLGHQLNTEAFF. In nucleotides, the CDR3 is TGTGCCAGCAGTTTACTAGGACACCAATTGAACACTGAAGCTTTCTTT.

At least ten counts were recorded for this clonotype. This chain links TRBV5-4 with TRBJ2-5, with D uncertain. Germline CDR1 is SGHNT and CDR2 is YYREEE (reference sequence). The CDR3 has 13 residues. Trimming pared 3 bases from V and 0 bases from J, leaving 6 bases between. Here the CDR3 DNA reads TGTGCCAGCAGCTCCCTAGACCAAGAGACCCAGTACTTC. This gives the protein CASSSLDQETQYF.

The J gene is TRBJ2-1, the V gene TRBV30, with D unclear. CDR3 length: 12 amino acids. CDR1 and CDR2 (germline): GTSNPN, SVGIG (reference sequence). With 0 bases removed from V and 6 bases from J, the gap between germline ends came to 6 bases. CDR3 DNA: TGTGCCTGGAGTGTACACAGCAATGAGCAGTTCTTC. It yields the protein CAWSVHSNEQFF.

With regard to this clonotype: This may be a read error, as it is one base from a much larger clone. The rearrangement joins TRBV5-1 to TRBJ2-5; 7 nucleotides match TRBD2. Germline V lookup: CDR1 SGHRS, CDR2 YFSETQ. The CDR3 consists of 15 residues. J gave up 5 bases and V 3 bases, and 10 bases lay outside the gene matches. CDR3 residues: CASSWAAGREETQYF. CDR3 bases: TGCGCCAGCAGCTGGGCAGCGGGAAGGGAGGAGACCCAGTACTTC.

Ten or more counts support this clonotype. The chain links TRBV13 to TRBJ2-1; 10 nucleotides align to TRBD2. The CDR3 covers 16 residues. Per germline, CDR1 PRHDT and CDR2 FYEKMQ (reference sequence). V was clipped by 3 bases and J by 7 bases; unmatched bases: 9. Here the CDR3 reads CASSFQREGLGNEQFF. DNA for the CDR3: TGTGCCAGCAGCTTCCAGCGGGAGGGCCTTGGGAATGAGCAGTTCTTC. Full variable domain (remainder filled in from reference TRBV13 and TRBJ2-1): AAGVIQSPRHLIKEKRETATLKCYPIPRHDTVYWYQQGPGQDPQFLISFYEKMQSDKGSIPDRFSAQQFSDYHSELNMSSLELGDSALYFCASSFQREGLGNEQFFGPGTRLTVL.

The chain has TRBV4-2 and TRBJ2-2, with 10 bases aligning to TRBD2. V was pared by 4 bases and J by 4 bases, with 12 bases of the junction left unmatched. The V gene's germline CDR1 is LGHNA and CDR2 YNFKEQ. The CDR3 totals 18 residues. The CDR3 reads CASSRESLAGVSTGELFF. In nucleotides, the CDR3 is TGTGCCAGCAGCCGTGAATCCCTAGCGGGAGTTTCCACCGGGGAGCTGTTTTTT.

This clonotype appeared many times. The rearrangement links TRBV5-1 to TRBJ1-2, with 10 bases identical to TRBD1. V dropped 6 bases and J dropped 6; count of bases not matched to a gene: 8. Germline V gene sequence: CDR1 SGHRS, CDR2 YFSETQ. The length of the CDR3 is 14 residues. Written as DNA, the CDR3 is TGCGCCAGCAAACAAGGGACAGGGGAGGATGGCTACACCTTC. It yields the protein CASKQGTGEDGYTF.

A word on this clonotype: It may be a read error: a sequence one base away is much more abundant. The gene calls are TRBV27 and TRBJ2-3; D possibly matches TRBD1 or TRBD2 (5 bases each). Deletions cut 4 bases from V and 10 bases from J, with 15 bases between. The CDR3 consists of 13 residues. CDR1 and CDR2 (germline): MNHEY, SMNVEV (reference sequence). DNA of the CDR3: TGTGCCAGCAGTTACAGGACTGGGCAGGCGCAGTATTTT. Translation gives CASSYRTGQAQYF.

In this sample, this clonotype turned up a few times. The chain employs TRBV6-2 or TRBV6-3 and TRBJ2-4; TRBD2 matches at 11 bases. Germline V gene lookup returns CDR1 MNHEY and CDR2 SVGEGT. After removal of 0 bases from V and 4 bases from J, the junction contained 11 bases not matched to a gene. The CDR3 is 19 amino acids. CDR3 region: CASSYSLAGGPSGKNIQYF. The CDR3, as DNA: TGTGCCAGCAGTTACTCTTTAGCGGGAGGGCCGTCGGGTAAAAACATTCAGTACTTC.

This clonotype showed up many times. This rearrangement joins TRBV25-1 to TRBJ2-3, with 7 bases lining up with TRBD2. Trimming took 1 base from V and 2 from J; bases not matched to a gene: 9. This CDR3 contains 17 residues. Germline CDR1 MGHDK, CDR2 SYGVNS. The CDR3 coding sequence is TGTGCCAGCAGTGAATCTTGGGATAGCGGGTTCACAGATACGCAGTATTTT. Protein sequence: CASSESWDSGFTDTQYF.

The chain carries TRBV15 and TRBJ1-6; D uncertain. The CDR3 consists of 15 residues. Germline loops: CDR1 LNHNV, CDR2 YYDKDF (reference sequence). V was clipped by 5 bases and J by 7 bases, with 15 bases between them. The DNA for the CDR3 is TGTGCCACCAGCCCTTATCGGGGTACGAATTCACCCCTCCACTTT. Protein sequence: CATSPYRGTNSPLHF. The full variable domain, with the rest looked up from reference TRBV15 and TRBJ1-6, is DAMVIQNPRYQVTQFGKPVTLSCSQTLNHNVMYWYQQKSSQAPKLLFHYYDKDFNNEADTPDNFQSRRPNTSFCFLDIRSPGLGDTAMYLCATSPYRGTNSPLHFGNGTRLTVT.

V usage is TRBV20-1 and J usage is TRBJ2-3, with D tentatively TRBD2 (5 bases). The germline CDR1 and CDR2 sequences are DFQATT and SNEGSKA (reference sequence). The length of the CDR3 is 17 residues. Trimming cost V 0 bases and J 2 bases, with 18 bases left between them. CDR3 nucleotide sequence: TGCAGTGCTAGAGAAATGACCGTGGGTAGCGTCACAGATACGCAGTATTTT. It yields the protein CSAREMTVGSVTDTQYF.

This clonotype was observed at least ten times. The rearrangement joins TRBV6-2 or TRBV6-3 to TRBJ2-7; 8 bases fit TRBD1. Germline loops: CDR1 MNHEY, CDR2 SVGEGT. CDR3 length equals 14 residues. Losses at the gene ends were 6 bases for V and 7 bases for J; bases not matched to a gene: 11. CDR3 in amino acids: CASRFSGGAGEQYF. The CDR3 DNA reads as TGTGCCAGCAGATTCTCAGGGGGCGCGGGAGAGCAGTACTTC.